A single T cell receptor beta chain is shown here with its context. Its matching antigen is unknown. The data were produced by immunoSEQ multiplex PCR, yet TCRdb's version contains in-frame clones alone and is incomplete. The sample lists around 87,000 clones; over 75% were seen once. These data originate in a study of T cell responses to AZD1222 COVID-19 vaccine. General observations from the study: CD4 TCRs linked to vaccination spanned spike, dominating at 160-218 and 743-854.

The V gene's germline CDR1 is LNHDA and CDR2 SQIVND (reference sequence). This CDR3 spans 20 amino acids. The V and J ends lost 7 bases and 0 bases, in that order; junction bases with no gene match: 13. This TCR came from an adult in good health. The rearrangement joins TRBV19 to TRBJ2-1, with 15 nucleotides matching TRBD2. The sequenced sample was peripheral blood, obtained on day 0 of AZD1222 vaccination. In nucleotides, the CDR3 is TGTGCCAGTAATACTTTGAGGGGACTAGCGGGAGGTAGCTCCTACAATGAGCAGTTCTTC. This encodes CASNTLRGLAGGSSYNEQFF.